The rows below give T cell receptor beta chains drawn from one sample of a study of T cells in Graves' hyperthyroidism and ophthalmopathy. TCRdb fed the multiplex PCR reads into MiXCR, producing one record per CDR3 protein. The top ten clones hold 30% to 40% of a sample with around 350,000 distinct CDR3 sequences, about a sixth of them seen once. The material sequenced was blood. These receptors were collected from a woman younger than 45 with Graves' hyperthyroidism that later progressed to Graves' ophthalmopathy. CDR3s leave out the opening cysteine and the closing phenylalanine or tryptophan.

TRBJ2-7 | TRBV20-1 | SARDMQGNNEQY
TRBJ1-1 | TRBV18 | ASSPRSGPIMGTEAF
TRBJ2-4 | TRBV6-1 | ASNISPASAKNIQY
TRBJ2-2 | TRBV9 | ASSGALDPRHGELF
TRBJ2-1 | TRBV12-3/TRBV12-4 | ASSLSMVREGQDEQF
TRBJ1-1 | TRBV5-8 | ASSLRRGWTEAF
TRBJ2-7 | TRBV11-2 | ASSSQGSFIYEQY
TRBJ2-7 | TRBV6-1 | ASSEGVGEIYEQY
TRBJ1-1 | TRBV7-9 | ASSFGGAGAEAF
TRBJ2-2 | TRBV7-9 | ASSPLIRRANTGELF
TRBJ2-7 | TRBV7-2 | ASSRTSGVPSYEQY
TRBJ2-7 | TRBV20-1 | SAGGLAGLEQY
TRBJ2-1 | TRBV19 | ASSKGGANNEQF
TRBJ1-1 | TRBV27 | ASSFFRGQPNTEAF
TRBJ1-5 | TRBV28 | ASSSEEAGLGTGGFRGNQPQH
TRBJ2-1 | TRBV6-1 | ASMKGGNEQF
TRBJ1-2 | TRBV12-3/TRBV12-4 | ASSFRGRQTNYGYT
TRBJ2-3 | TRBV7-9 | ASSQFRGGRAGDTQY
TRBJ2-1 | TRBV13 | ASSLRGGLYNEQF
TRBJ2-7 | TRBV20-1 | SARDPYHDYEQY
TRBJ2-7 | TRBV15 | ATSRKHTGTGEYEQY
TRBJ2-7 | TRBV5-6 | ASSLVGQGDNEQY